One and the same sample provided the 28 T cell receptor beta chains below, sequenced in a study of T cells expressing NK-cell markers. TCRdb reworked the 5' RACE reads into one entry per CDR3 protein, no DNA. In all, the sample yields roughly 110,000 distinct CDR3 sequences. Sequencing used blood T cells: a sorted CD56 or NKG2C T cell subset, CD4+ or CD8+ T cells, or bulk PBMC T cells (not recorded which). Receptors originate from a woman aged 18-70 years in good health.

This chain joins TRBV28 and TRBJ2-7. The CDR3 spans 14 residues. Germline assignment: CDR1 MDHEN and CDR2 SYDVKM. The CDR3 sequence is CASSLASRPYEQYF.

The chain couples TRBV29-1 to TRBJ2-7; checking the TCRdb D call of TRBD2 is not possible without DNA. CDR3 length: 15 residues. Germline loops: CDR1 SQVTM, CDR2 ANQGSEA. The CDR3 region is CSVESSGRKNYEQYF.

The J gene is TRBJ1-3, the V gene TRBV25-1; the TCRdb D gene call, TRBD1, has no DNA to confirm it. The germline V gene has CDR1 MGHDK and CDR2 SYGVNS. The CDR3 is 12 residues long. CDR3 loop: CASGGTGNTIYF.

The chain employs TRBV23-1 and TRBJ2-1; TCRdb's D call, TRBD1, is unchecked because there is no DNA. TRBV23-1 is flagged as an ORF with uncertain function. The length of the CDR3 is 14 residues. CDR3 loop: CASSQFPGGNEQFF.

The chain is built from TRBV6-4 and TRBJ1-1; TCRdb reports TRBD1, a call that lacks DNA to check it against. Germline CDR1 and CDR2: MRHNA and SNTAGT. The CDR3 is 12 amino acids. The CDR3 sequence is CASQNAPQEAFF.

This sequence joins TRBV20-1 and TRBJ2-1; there is no DNA to check the TCRdb D call of TRBD1. This CDR3 comprises 20 residues. Per germline, CDR1 DFQATT and CDR2 SNEGSKA (reference sequence). CDR3 amino acids: CSARDLRITRRDRPYNEQFF.

The chain has TRBV7-8 and TRBJ2-1; TCRdb selects TRBD2, and the lack of DNA leaves this call unchecked. The CDR3 runs to 15 residues. Per the germline V gene, CDR1 is SGHVS and CDR2 is FQNEAQ. The chain's CDR3 is CASSSLAGGRNEQFF.

This chain uses TRBV7-2 with TRBJ2-3; lacking DNA, the TRBD2 call made by TCRdb goes unchecked. There are 17 residues in the CDR3. The germline CDR1 and CDR2 sequences are SGHTA and FQGNSA. The CDR3 sequence is CASLDRDSEGRGGTQYF.

The chain links TRBV4-3 to TRBJ1-5; TCRdb returns TRBD1, unconfirmable since there is no DNA. Germline V gene sequence: CDR1 LGHNA, CDR2 YSLEER. The CDR3 has 17 residues. CDR3 sequence: CASSQEIGGLGDQPQHF.

This chain connects TRBV5-6 to TRBJ2-3. CDR1 is SGHDT and CDR2 is YYEEEE in the germline V gene. The CDR3 loop spans 12 amino acids. The CDR3 sequence is CASSLSFDTQYF.

This rearrangement joins TRBV11-1 to TRBJ2-7. The CDR3 has 12 amino acids. The V gene's germline CDR1 is SGHAT and CDR2 FQDESV (reference sequence). CDR3: CASGQTGYEQYF.

This chain joins TRBV5-1 and TRBJ1-1. This CDR3 has 14 residues. Germline values: CDR1 SGHRS, CDR2 YFSETQ. The CDR3 here is CASSWGAGNTEAFF.

This chain joins TRBV11-2 and TRBJ1-1; the D gene TCRdb calls, TRBD1, cannot be checked with no DNA. The V gene's germline CDR1 is SGHAT and CDR2 FQNNGV. This CDR3 region has 14 residues. The CDR3 here is CASRPGTGRIEAFF.

The chain couples TRBV30 to TRBJ2-2. The CDR3 length is 13 residues. CDR1 and CDR2 from the germline V gene are GTSNPN and SVGIG (reference sequence). CDR3 loop: CAGDVSNTGELFF.

This chain connects TRBV6-5 to TRBJ1-1. The germline V gene encodes CDR1 MNHEY and CDR2 SVGAGI. The CDR3 has 11 residues. The CDR3 is CASSFRSEAFF.

V and J are TRBV5-4 and TRBJ2-7; TCRdb's D call of TRBD2 is untestable without DNA. CDR3 length: 18 amino acids. Germline values: CDR1 SGHNT, CDR2 YYREEE (reference sequence). The CDR3 spells CASSSKFLLAGVDGEQYF.

The rearrangement links TRBV5-6 to TRBJ1-4. CDR1 and CDR2 (germline): SGHDT, YYEEEE. CDR3 size: 15 residues. CDR3 in amino acids: CASSLDESTNEKLFF.

J is TRBJ2-7 and V is TRBV5-5; TCRdb proposes TRBD2, but this gene call is untestable without DNA. The CDR3 extends over 14 amino acids. Germline lookup yields CDR1 SGHKS and CDR2 YYEKEE (reference sequence). CDR3 amino acids: CVSSLVAGSYEQYF. The whole variable domain, filled in from reference TRBV5-5 and TRBJ2-7, reads DAGVTQSPTHLIKTRGQQVTLRCSPISGHKSVSWYQQVLGQGPQFIFQYYEKEERGRGNFPDRFSARQFPNYSSELNVNALLLGDSALYLCVSSLVAGSYEQYFGPGTRLTVT.

This rearrangement joins TRBV15 to TRBJ1-6; TCRdb calls TRBD1, which cannot be checked without DNA. The length of the CDR3 is 13 residues. Germline V lookup: CDR1 LNHNV, CDR2 YYDKDF (reference sequence). The CDR3 protein is CAAGLGYNSPLHF.

The chain recombines TRBV7-6 with TRBJ2-7; TCRdb lists TRBD1, though no DNA is available to test this call. CDR1 and CDR2 (germline): SGHVS, FNYEAQ. This CDR3 contains 14 residues. CDR3 amino acids: CASSLGGALYEQYF.

The chain recombines TRBV11-2 with TRBJ2-5. From germline, CDR1 is SGHAT and CDR2 FQNNGV. This CDR3 contains 11 residues. Here the CDR3 reads CASSLPETQYF.

The genes are TRBV9 and TRBJ2-1; TCRdb's D gene call, TRBD2, goes unchecked for lack of DNA. This CDR3 comprises 15 residues. The germline CDR1 and CDR2 sequences are SGDLS and YYNGEE. CDR3 loop: CASNPGLAANNEQFF.

V is TRBV4-1 and J is TRBJ1-2; TCRdb's assignment of TRBD1 cannot be checked, as there is no DNA. The CDR3 is 13 amino acids. Germline V lookup: CDR1 MGHRA, CDR2 YSYEKL. CDR3 in amino acids: CASSQKGSGGYTF.

This chain uses TRBV27 with TRBJ1-5. CDR1 and CDR2 from the germline V gene are MNHEY and SMNVEV (reference sequence). This CDR3 is built from 13 residues. The CDR3: CASSWSVDQPQHF.

The chain uses TRBV29-1 and TRBJ1-1. This CDR3 region has 12 residues. Germline values: CDR1 SQVTM, CDR2 ANQGSEA. The CDR3 spells CSADSGNTEAFF.

The rearrangement joins TRBV12-3 or TRBV12-4 to TRBJ2-1; TCRdb lists TRBD2, though no DNA is available to test this call. CDR3 length: 17 amino acids. The CDR3 sequence is CASTTGRDSVGYNEQFF.

The rearrangement links TRBV7-2 to TRBJ2-7; with no DNA, the TCRdb D assignment of TRBD2 cannot be verified. The CDR3 contains 14 residues. The germline V gene encodes CDR1 SGHTA and CDR2 FQGNSA. CDR3 sequence: CASGSGLVRYEQYF.

The rearrangement links TRBV4-3 to TRBJ1-2. Germline V gene lookup returns CDR1 LGHNA and CDR2 YSLEER. This CDR3 has 18 amino acids. CDR3 region: CASSQEIYTPGSNYGYTF.